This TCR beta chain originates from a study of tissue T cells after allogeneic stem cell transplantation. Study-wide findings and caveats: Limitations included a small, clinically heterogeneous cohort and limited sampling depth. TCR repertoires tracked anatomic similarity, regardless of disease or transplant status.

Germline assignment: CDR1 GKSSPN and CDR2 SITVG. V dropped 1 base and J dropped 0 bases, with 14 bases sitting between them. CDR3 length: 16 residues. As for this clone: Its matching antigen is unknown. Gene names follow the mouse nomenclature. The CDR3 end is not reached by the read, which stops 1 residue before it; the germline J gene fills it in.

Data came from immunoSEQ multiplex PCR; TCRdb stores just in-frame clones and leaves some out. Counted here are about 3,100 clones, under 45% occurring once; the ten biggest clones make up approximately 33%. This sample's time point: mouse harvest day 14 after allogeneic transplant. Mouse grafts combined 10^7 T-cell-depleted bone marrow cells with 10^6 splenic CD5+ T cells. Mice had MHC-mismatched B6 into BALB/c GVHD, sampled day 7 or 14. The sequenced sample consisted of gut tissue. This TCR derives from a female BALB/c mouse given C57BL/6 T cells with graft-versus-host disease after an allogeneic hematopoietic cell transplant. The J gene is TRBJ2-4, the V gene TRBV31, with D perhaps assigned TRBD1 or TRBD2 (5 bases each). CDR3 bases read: TGTGCCTGGAGTCCCGGGGCTGGGCTTAGTCAAAACACCTTGTAC. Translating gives CAWSPGAGLSQNTLY. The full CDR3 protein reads CAWSPGAGLSQNTLYF.